Listed here are 30 T cell receptor beta chains from one sample, sequenced in a study of OX40 agonist ivuxolimab in advanced cancers. Profiled with immunoSEQ multiplex PCR; TCRdb holds only in-frame clones, not every one. The sample records approximately 89,000 clones, approximately 90% being singletons. The sequencing used CD4+ or CD8+ T cells sorted from blood, collected in a trial of the OX40 agonist ivuxolimab. The receptors derive from an adult with an advanced solid tumor such as melanoma, head and neck, liver or kidney cancer.

The chain employs TRBV2 and TRBJ1-2; D not resolved. The V end was cut by 7 bases, the J end by 0 bases, with 6 bases between. The CDR3 spans 12 residues. Germline loops: CDR1 SNHLY, CDR2 FYNNEI. The CDR3 bases are TGTGCCAGCAATCCTGCTAACTATGGCTACACCTTC. It is translated as CASNPANYGYTF.

This clone was observed a few times. The V call is TRBV7-9, the J call TRBJ2-7; D remains ambiguous. Germline V gives CDR1 SEHNR, CDR2 FQNEAQ (reference sequence). The CDR3 runs to 14 residues. Trimming removed 1 base from V and 3 bases from J, with 10 bases in between. Written as DNA, the CDR3 is TGTGCCAGCAGCTTAGATGTGCGGTTCTACGAGCAGTACTTC. It encodes CASSLDVRFYEQYF.

This chain joins TRBV7-6 and TRBJ2-7; TRBD1 matches 7 bases. Germline V CDR1 and CDR2: SGHVS, FNYEAQ. After removal of 1 base from V and 4 bases from J, the junction contained 10 bases not matched to a gene. The CDR3 extends over 16 amino acids. The CDR3 reads CASSLGVVGGGYEQYF. DNA of the CDR3: TGTGCCAGCAGCTTAGGGGTGGTAGGGGGCGGTTACGAGCAGTACTTC.

In this sample, this clone turned up a few times. The J gene is TRBJ1-1, the V gene TRBV9; D gene unclear. Germline assignment: CDR1 SGDLS and CDR2 YYNGEE. With 2 bases removed from V and 1 base from J, the gap between germline ends came to 6 bases. The CDR3 has 13 residues. The CDR3 nucleotides are TGTGCCAGCAGCGTTAGTTCGAACACTGAAGCTTTCTTT. Translated, it gives CASSVSSNTEAFF.

The chain uses TRBV10-3 and TRBJ2-1; D is possibly TRBD2 (6 bases). The CDR3 extends over 15 amino acids. Trimming took 3 bases from V and 4 from J, leaving 13 bases between them. Germline CDR1 and CDR2: ENHRY and SYGVKD. The CDR3 loop is CAISDMGGAYNEQFF. CDR3 in DNA: TGTGCCATCAGTGATATGGGGGGAGCTTACAATGAGCAGTTCTTC.

This clone was counted only a few times. This sequence joins TRBV29-1 and TRBJ2-2; D may be TRBD1 (5 bases). CDR1 SQVTM and CDR2 ANQGSEA come from the germline V gene. The germline V and J ends were trimmed by 4 bases and 9 bases, with 12 bases remaining between them. CDR3 size: 12 residues. CDR3 residues: CSVGTFTRELFF. In DNA, the CDR3 is TGCAGCGTTGGGACATTTACCCGGGAGCTGTTTTTT.

The genes are TRBV2 and TRBJ2-1; the D is unclear. This CDR3 comprises 15 residues. Germline CDR1 and CDR2: SNHLY and FYNNEI. CDR3 DNA: TGTGCAGTACCCCCTAAAGGAGAGTCCTACAATGAGCAGTTCTTC. Its protein product is CAVPPKGESYNEQFF.

The J gene is TRBJ1-2, the V gene TRBV19; no clear D gene. Germline values: CDR1 LNHDA, CDR2 SQIVND (reference sequence). The ends were cut back, 6 bases at V and 6 bases at J, with 14 bases in the middle. The CDR3 is 13 residues long. DNA of the CDR3: TGTGCCAGTAGCCTTGGGCAGCTAGATGGCTACACCTTC. Translating gives CASSLGQLDGYTF.

The V gene is TRBV5-5, the J gene TRBJ2-7; D uncertain. The CDR3 is 15 amino acids. V dropped 6 bases and J dropped 2 bases, with 18 bases sitting between them. Germline lookup yields CDR1 SGHKS and CDR2 YYEKEE (reference sequence). CDR3 protein: CASTMSPSETYEQYF. CDR3 DNA sequence: TGTGCCAGCACCATGAGTCCCTCAGAAACCTACGAGCAGTACTTC.

The chain joins TRBV28 to TRBJ2-5, with a weak D call TRBD1 (6 bases). There are 13 residues in the CDR3. V was clipped by 10 bases and J by 6 bases, with 18 bases between them. Looked up from germline, CDR1 is MDHEN and CDR2 is SYDVKM. Here the CDR3 reads CATFSTGGQTQYF. The DNA for the CDR3 is TGTGCCACCTTCTCGACAGGCGGGCAGACCCAGTACTTC.

V usage is TRBV5-1 and J usage is TRBJ2-2; D is ambiguous. Germline V gene data show CDR1 as SGHRS and CDR2 as YFSETQ. This CDR3 region has 15 residues. With 5 bases removed from V and 0 bases from J, the gap between germline ends came to 11 bases. The CDR3 DNA reads TGCGCCAGCAGTCTCGGCAGCTCGAACACCGGGGAGCTGTTTTTT. It yields the protein CASSLGSSNTGELFF.

Only a few counts were recorded for this clone. The chain uses TRBV20-1 and TRBJ2-1, with D uncertain. V was clipped by 2 bases and J by 12 bases, with 11 bases between them. Germline V gene sequence: CDR1 DFQATT, CDR2 SNEGSKA (reference sequence). The CDR3 has 11 residues. The CDR3 sequence is CSARSWPPQFF. The CDR3 DNA is TGCAGTGCTAGAAGTTGGCCTCCGCAGTTCTTC.

The rearrangement uses TRBV13 and TRBJ2-3; 8 bases are a match to TRBD2. J was trimmed by 4 bases and V by 1 base; bases with no gene match: 4. The CDR3 is 15 residues long. The V gene's germline CDR1 is PRHDT and CDR2 FYEKMQ (reference sequence). The CDR3 loop reads CASSLAGGPADTQYF. The CDR3 DNA sequence: TGTGCCAGCAGCTTAGCGGGAGGGCCCGCAGATACGCAGTATTTT.

The CDR3 region is CASSSVTGELFF. The CDR3, as DNA: TGTGCCAGCAGCTCCGTCACCGGGGAGCTGTTTTTT. The V call is TRBV5-6, the J call TRBJ2-2; no definite D call. Germline V gene sequence: CDR1 SGHDT, CDR2 YYEEEE. This CDR3 comprises 12 residues. V was cut by 3 bases and J by 4 bases, with 4 bases left in between.

The V gene is TRBV28, the J gene TRBJ1-4; TRBD1 agrees at 11 bases. This CDR3 comprises 14 residues. Per germline, CDR1 MDHEN and CDR2 SYDVKM. Trimming took 6 bases from V and 8 from J; bases not matched to a gene: 5. Here the CDR3 reads CASRSGQGGEKLFF. The CDR3 DNA reads as TGTGCCAGCAGATCGGGACAGGGGGGCGAAAAACTGTTTTTT.

The chain carries TRBV6-1 and TRBJ1-3; D possibly corresponds to TRBD1 (6 bases). This CDR3 comprises 15 residues. CDR1 is MNHNS, CDR2 SASEGT, per germline. Trimming stripped 4 bases from V and 1 base from J, with 11 bases between. The CDR3 here is CASSGRTGSGNTIYF. The CDR3 bases are TGTGCCAGCAGTGGGCGAACAGGGTCTGGAAACACCATATATTTT.

Concerning this clone: Other DNA sequences in this specimen translate into the identical CDR3. V is TRBV18 and J is TRBJ1-1; 7 positions match TRBD1. CDR1 is KGHSH and CDR2 is LQKENI in the germline V gene. Germline trimming cut 1 base from V and 2 bases from J; bases unmatched to any gene: 1. This CDR3 contains 14 residues. CDR3 loop: CASSPQGANTEAFF. Here the CDR3 DNA reads TGTGCCAGCTCACCACAGGGGGCAAACACTGAAGCTTTCTTT.

The DNA for the CDR3 is TGTGCCTGGAGTGTTACCGAAAACACTGAAGCTTTCTTT. Translation: CAWSVTENTEAFF. The V call is TRBV30, the J call TRBJ1-1; no firm D call. Between the trimmed V and J ends, which lost 0 bases and 2 bases, there was a span of 7 bases. Per the germline V gene, CDR1 is GTSNPN and CDR2 is SVGIG (reference sequence). There are 13 residues in the CDR3.

V gene TRBV7-2 combines with J gene TRBJ2-5, with D perhaps being TRBD1 or TRBD2 (6 bases each). The V gene's germline CDR1 is SGHTA and CDR2 FQGNSA. Trimming pared 6 bases from V and 5 bases from J, leaving 16 bases between. This CDR3 has 14 amino acids. The CDR3 protein is CASRHPGASETQYF. The CDR3, as DNA: TGTGCCAGCAGGCATCCGGGGGCCTCCGAGACCCAGTACTTC.

The chain recombines TRBV5-1 with TRBJ2-1, with D perhaps given as TRBD1 or TRBD2 (5 bases each). Germline-derived CDR1 and CDR2 are SGHRS and YFSETQ. The V gene lost 0 bases and the J gene lost 2 bases, with 12 bases spanning the gap. CDR3 length equals 16 residues. The CDR3 region is CASSLDPADTYNEQFF. The CDR3 nucleotides are TGCGCCAGCAGCTTGGACCCAGCGGACACCTACAATGAGCAGTTCTTC. Supplemented by reference TRBV5-1 and TRBJ2-1, the full variable domain reads KAGVTQTPRYLIKTRGQQVTLSCSPISGHRSVSWYQQTPGQGLQFLFEYFSETQRNKGNFPGRFSGRQFSNSRSEMNVSTLELGDSALYLCASSLDPADTYNEQFFGPGTRLTVL.

The V call is TRBV7-2, the J call TRBJ2-1; 8 bases fit TRBD2. The V segment lost 5 bases and the J segment 3 bases; nucleotides outside the gene matches: 12. The CDR3 extends over 17 amino acids. Germline V gene sequence: CDR1 SGHTA, CDR2 FQGNSA. This CDR3 is CASSPVSGTYNYNEQFF. CDR3 sequence (DNA): TGTGCCAGCAGCCCCGTTAGCGGGACATATAACTACAATGAGCAGTTCTTC.

The V gene is TRBV10-3, the J gene TRBJ2-2; D might be TRBD1 (6 bases). Per germline, CDR1 ENHRY and CDR2 SYGVKD. V was shortened by 6 bases and J by 0 bases, with 8 bases between the two germline ends. This CDR3 is 14 amino acids long. CDR3 region: CAIRQGTNTGELFF. The CDR3 DNA reads as TGTGCCATCAGACAGGGTACGAACACCGGGGAGCTGTTTTTT.

The CDR3 here is CASKAELAVQDTQYF. The CDR3 DNA is TGTGCCAGCAAAGCGGAACTAGCAGTTCAGGATACGCAGTATTTT. V is TRBV2 and J is TRBJ2-3, with D possibly TRBD2 on 6 matching bases. Trimming pared 7 bases from V and 6 bases from J, leaving 20 bases between. There are 15 residues in the CDR3. Germline V gene lookup returns CDR1 SNHLY and CDR2 FYNNEI.

The rearrangement uses TRBV7-9 and TRBJ2-5; unclear D gene. This CDR3 has 13 residues. Looked up from germline, CDR1 is SEHNR and CDR2 is FQNEAQ (reference sequence). V was clipped by 0 bases and J by 5 bases, with 7 bases between them. The CDR3 coding sequence is TGTGCCAGCAGCTTAGCGGGTTGGGAGACCCAGTACTTC. Encoded protein: CASSLAGWETQYF.

This rearrangement joins TRBV6-5 to TRBJ1-4; D might be TRBD1 (5 bases). Trimming took off 2 bases at V and 10 bases at J, with 17 bases between the two ends. CDR3 length: 15 amino acids. CDR1 and CDR2 from the germline V gene are MNHEY and SVGAGI. The CDR3 here is CASSYDGALSGKLFF. As DNA, the CDR3 is TGTGCCAGCAGTTACGATGGGGCTCTTTCGGGAAAACTGTTTTTT.

In this sample, this clone turned up a few times. This chain joins TRBV6-5 and TRBJ1-6; 7 bases align to TRBD1. The CDR3 has 14 residues. Germline loops: CDR1 MNHEY, CDR2 SVGAGI. The J segment lost 9 bases and the V segment lost 6 bases, leaving 8 bases of the junction unmatched. The CDR3 region is CASSRQGVGSPLHF. The CDR3 DNA reads TGTGCCAGCAGCCGACAGGGTGTCGGTTCACCCCTCCACTTT.

V usage is TRBV6-5 and J usage is TRBJ1-2; D is perhaps TRBD1 (5 bases). V was clipped by 4 bases and J by 5 bases, with 8 bases between them. Looked up from germline, CDR1 is MNHEY and CDR2 is SVGAGI. This CDR3 is built from 12 residues. CDR3 coding DNA: TGTGCCAGCAGTTTCTCAGGGTATGGCTACACCTTC. This encodes CASSFSGYGYTF.

The gene calls are TRBV5-4 and TRBJ1-2; D may be TRBD1 (6 bases). This CDR3 contains 14 residues. Germline CDR1 and CDR2: SGHNT and YYREEE (reference sequence). V lost 3 bases, J lost 1 base, and 10 bases lay in between. The CDR3 bases are TGTGCCAGCAGCTCCTGGACAGTTAACTATGGCTACACCTTC. Its translation: CASSSWTVNYGYTF.

The CDR3 sequence: CASSLGRGQETQYF. The CDR3 coding sequence is TGTGCCAGCAGCTTGGGGCGGGGCCAAGAGACCCAGTACTTC. The chain couples TRBV5-4 to TRBJ2-5, with a possible D match to TRBD2 (6 bases). Germline V gene sequence: CDR1 SGHNT, CDR2 YYREEE (reference sequence). With 0 bases removed from V and 1 base from J, the gap between germline ends came to 7 bases. The length of the CDR3 is 14 residues. Using reference TRBV5-4 and TRBJ2-5 for the parts outside the CDR3, the full variable domain is ETGVTQSPTHLIKTRGQQVTLRCSSQSGHNTVSWYQQALGQGPQFIFQYYREEENGRGNFPPRFSGLQFPNYSSELNVNALELDDSALYLCASSLGRGQETQYFGPGTRLLVL.

The rearrangement uses TRBV5-4 and TRBJ1-4, with 9 bases lining up with TRBD1. CDR3 length: 16 residues. J lost 8 bases, V lost 0 bases, and 8 bases had no gene match. Germline-derived CDR1 and CDR2 are SGHNT and YYREEE (reference sequence). DNA for the CDR3: TGTGCCAGCAGCTTGGACAGGGGGCAGTATGAGGAAAAACTGTTTTTT. Its protein product is CASSLDRGQYEEKLFF.